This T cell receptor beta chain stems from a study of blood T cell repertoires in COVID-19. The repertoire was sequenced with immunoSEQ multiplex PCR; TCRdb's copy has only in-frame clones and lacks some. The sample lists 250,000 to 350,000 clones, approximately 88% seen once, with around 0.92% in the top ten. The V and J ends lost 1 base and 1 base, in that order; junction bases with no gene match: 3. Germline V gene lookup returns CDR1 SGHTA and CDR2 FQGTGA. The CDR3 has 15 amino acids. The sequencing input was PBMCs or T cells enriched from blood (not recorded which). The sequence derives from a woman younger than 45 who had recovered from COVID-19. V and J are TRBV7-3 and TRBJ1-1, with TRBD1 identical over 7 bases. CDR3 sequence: CASSLKGQQNTEAFF. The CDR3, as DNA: TGTGCCAGCAGCTTAAAGGGACAGCAGAACACTGAAGCTTTCTTT. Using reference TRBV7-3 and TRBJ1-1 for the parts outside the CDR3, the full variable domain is GAGVSQTPSNKVTEKGKYVELRCDPISGHTALYWYRQSLGQGPEFLIYFQGTGAADDSGLPNDRFFAVRPEGSVSTLKIQRTERGDSAVYLCASSLKGQQNTEAFFGQGTRLTVV.